The 26 T cell receptor beta chains below all came from one sample that was sequenced in a study of cytomegalovirus exposure and HLA in healthy donors. PCR used 60 Vbeta primers and 13 Jbeta primers. Repertoires were generated with immunoSEQ multiplex PCR, while TCRdb's copy carries only in-frame clones and drops some. The table for this sample gives tens of thousands of clones. Input material: PBMCs. These receptor sequences come from a woman aged 30 to 39 in good health and CMV-seropositive.

The chain employs TRBV7-9 and TRBJ1-2; TRBD1 aligns across 7 bases. The trim removed 1 base at V and 0 bases at J, leaving 5 bases unmatched. Germline V gene lookup returns CDR1 SEHNR and CDR2 FQNEAQ (reference sequence). The CDR3 consists of 16 residues. In DNA, the CDR3 is TGTGCCAGCAGCTTAGGCAGGGACAGCGCTAACTATGGCTACACCTTC. It yields the protein CASSLGRDSANYGYTF.

The genes are TRBV9 and TRBJ2-1, with D possibly being TRBD2 (5 bases). This CDR3 has 17 amino acids. In germline, CDR1 is SGDLS, CDR2 YYNGEE. V was pared by 1 base and J by 8 bases, with 22 bases between. CDR3 protein: CASSVTGAEVGMHEQFF. The CDR3 DNA reads TGTGCCAGCAGCGTAACCGGAGCGGAAGTGGGTATGCATGAGCAGTTCTTC.

J is TRBJ1-5 and V is TRBV12-5; the D is unclear. Germline V gene data show CDR1 as LGHNT and CDR2 as FRNRAP. The CDR3 covers 14 residues. The V gene lost 1 base and the J gene lost 0 bases, with 4 bases spanning the gap. The CDR3 loop reads CASGLAYSNQPQHF. The CDR3 coding sequence is TGTGCTAGTGGTTTGGCGTATAGCAATCAGCCCCAGCATTTT.

V and J are TRBV11-2 and TRBJ2-1; D possibly corresponds to TRBD1 (6 bases). V was shortened by 1 base and J by 0 bases, with 19 bases between the two germline ends. The CDR3 is 19 residues long. Looked up from germline, CDR1 is SGHAT and CDR2 is FQNNGV. For the CDR3, the DNA is TGTGCCAGCAGCTTAGGATATAGGGCAGGGGACCGCTCCTACAATGAGCAGTTCTTC. This sequence encodes CASSLGYRAGDRSYNEQFF. Supplemented by reference TRBV11-2 and TRBJ2-1, the full variable domain reads EAGVAQSPRYKIIEKRQSVAFWCNPISGHATLYWYQQILGQGPKLLIQFQNNGVVDDSQLPKDRFSAERLKGVDSTLKIQPAKLEDSAVYLCASSLGYRAGDRSYNEQFFGPGTRLTVL.

The V gene is TRBV7-9, the J gene TRBJ2-7; the match to TRBD1 covers 7 bases. The CDR3 has 16 amino acids. Germline V lookup: CDR1 SEHNR, CDR2 FQNEAQ (reference sequence). J gave up 0 bases and V 3 bases, and 8 bases lay outside the gene matches. CDR3 amino acids: CASSFPRRDSSYEQYF. CDR3 sequence (DNA): TGTGCCAGCAGCTTCCCCCGAAGGGACAGCTCCTACGAGCAGTACTTC.

This chain joins TRBV5-1 and TRBJ2-2, with TRBD2 as a possible D gene (5 bases). There are 17 residues in the CDR3. The ends were cut back, 0 bases at V and 5 bases at J, with 17 bases in the middle. CDR1 SGHRS and CDR2 YFSETQ come from the germline V gene. The CDR3 DNA reads TGCGCCAGCAGCTTGGACGTGACGGGAAGAATTACCGGGGAGCTGTTTTTT. It codes for CASSLDVTGRITGELFF.

V and J are TRBV19 and TRBJ2-5; tentative D call: TRBD1 (6 bases). The J call may be faulty, since TRBJ2-7 better matches the DNA end. The germline V gene encodes CDR1 LNHDA and CDR2 SQIVND (reference sequence). The CDR3 runs 15 residues. The CDR3 reads CASTSTGTRGSEQYF. The CDR3 region has the DNA TGTGCCAGTACCTCAACAGGGACCCGCGGGTCCGAGCAGTACTTC.

The V gene is TRBV5-1, the J gene TRBJ2-7; 11 nucleotides match TRBD2. The germline V gene encodes CDR1 SGHRS and CDR2 YFSETQ. The CDR3 runs to 15 residues. J lost 3 bases, V lost 4 bases, and 6 bases had no gene match. CDR3 sequence reads: CASSQLAGADYEQYF. In DNA form, the CDR3 reads TGCGCCAGCAGCCAACTAGCGGGAGCCGACTACGAGCAGTACTTC.

The chain couples TRBV30 to TRBJ2-6; the D is unclear. In germline, CDR1 is GTSNPN, CDR2 SVGIG (reference sequence). Trimming left V 0 bases short and J 0 bases short, with 9 bases between. CDR3 length equals 16 residues. CDR3 in amino acids: CAWSVPSPSGANVLTF. The CDR3 DNA is TGTGCCTGGAGTGTCCCCAGTCCCTCTGGGGCCAACGTCCTGACTTTC.

The CDR3 DNA follows: TGCAGCGTTTCCGGGACAGGGTACTCCTACGAGCAGTACTTC. Translating it yields CSVSGTGYSYEQYF. V and J are TRBV29-1 and TRBJ2-7; 9 nucleotides line up with TRBD1. CDR3 length: 14 residues. CDR1 SQVTM and CDR2 ANQGSEA come from the germline V gene. Trimming cost V 5 bases and J 0 bases; bases outside gene matches: 5.

The CDR3 nucleotides read TGTGCCAGCAGCTGGGGGACAGGGGACACAGATACGCAGTATTTT. This translates into CASSWGTGDTDTQYF. V and J are TRBV7-6 and TRBJ2-3; 10 positions match TRBD1. CDR3 length: 15 residues. Germline CDR1 SGHVS, CDR2 FNYEAQ. V lost 4 bases and J lost 2; bases outside the gene matches: 3.

The chain carries TRBV30 and TRBJ1-2; 7 bases align to TRBD1. Per the germline V gene, CDR1 is GTSNPN and CDR2 is SVGIG (reference sequence). The CDR3 is made up of 13 amino acids. The trim removed 0 bases at V and 4 bases at J, leaving 2 bases unmatched. CDR3 residues: CAWSVGTAYGYTF. CDR3 DNA: TGTGCCTGGAGTGTAGGGACAGCCTATGGCTACACCTTC. Full variable domain (missing parts from reference TRBV30 and TRBJ1-2): SQTIHQWPATLVQPVGSPLSLECTVEGTSNPNLYWYRQAAGRGLQLLFYSVGIGQISSEVPQNLSASRPQDRQFILSSKKLLLSDSGFYLCAWSVGTAYGYTFGSGTRLTVV.

The V call is TRBV10-1, the J call TRBJ2-5, with a weak D call TRBD2 (6 bases). V gave up 4 bases and J gave up 7 bases, with 22 bases separating them. The CDR3 is 16 amino acids. Germline-derived CDR1 and CDR2 are WNHNN and SYGVQD (reference sequence). The CDR3 region is CASSGWRDPRVGTQYF. CDR3 DNA sequence: TGCGCCAGCAGTGGCTGGAGGGACCCCCGGGTCGGGACCCAGTACTTC.

The chain combines TRBV19 with TRBJ2-5, with 8 bases identical to TRBD2. The CDR3 totals 15 residues. CDR1 and CDR2 (germline): LNHDA, SQIVND (reference sequence). Trimming removed 6 bases from V and 0 bases from J; junction bases left unmatched: 6. The CDR3 loop is CASSKTSEYQETQYF. DNA of the CDR3: TGTGCCAGTAGCAAGACTAGCGAGTACCAAGAGACCCAGTACTTC.

The chain is built from TRBV6-1 and TRBJ2-7; D might be TRBD1 (6 bases). Trimming stripped 5 bases from V and 3 bases from J, with 14 bases between. Germline values: CDR1 MNHNS, CDR2 SASEGT. The CDR3 contains 14 residues. The CDR3: CASSTLGTLYEQYF. The CDR3 nucleotides read TGTGCCAGCAGTACCCTCGGGACACTCTACGAGCAGTACTTC.

J is TRBJ2-7 and V is TRBV5-6; 9 bases match TRBD2. The CDR3 contains 18 residues. The germline gives CDR1 SGHDT, CDR2 YYEEEE. Trimming took 1 base from V and 0 from J; bases not matched to a gene: 11. DNA for the CDR3: TGTGCCAGCAGCTTGAGCCGGCTAGCGGGGTTCCTCTCCTACGAGCAGTACTTC. This gives the protein CASSLSRLAGFLSYEQYF.

The V call is TRBV5-6, the J call TRBJ2-7; TRBD1 aligns across 7 bases. The junction had 8 bases not matched to a gene; V was cut back by 3 bases and J by 5 bases. The CDR3 covers 14 residues. The germline V gene encodes CDR1 SGHDT and CDR2 YYEEEE. For the CDR3, the DNA is TGTGCCAGCAGCTCCGGACAGGTCGTCCACGAGCAGTACTTC. It yields the protein CASSSGQVVHEQYF. The complete variable domain, with remaining parts taken from reference TRBV5-6 and TRBJ2-7, reads DAGVTQSPTHLIKTRGQQVTLRCSPKSGHDTVSWYQQALGQGPQFIFQYYEEEERQRGNFPDRFSGHQFPNYSSELNVNALLLGDSALYLCASSSGQVVHEQYFGPGTRLTVT.

The gene calls are TRBV5-1 and TRBJ2-7; 10 bases fit TRBD1. V lost 5 bases, J lost 5 bases, and 7 bases stayed unmatched. The CDR3 sequence is 14 residues long. CDR1 and CDR2 (germline): SGHRS, YFSETQ. The CDR3: CASSPGTGAHEQYF. The CDR3 region has the DNA TGCGCCAGCAGTCCCGGGACAGGGGCACACGAGCAGTACTTC.

V and J are TRBV9 and TRBJ1-1; weak D call: TRBD1 (6 bases). The germline V gene has CDR1 SGDLS and CDR2 YYNGEE. With 0 bases removed from V and 7 bases from J, the gap between germline ends came to 22 bases. The CDR3 length is 17 residues. The CDR3: CASSVAAGTPRVDEAFF. DNA of the CDR3: TGTGCCAGCAGCGTAGCCGCAGGGACACCCCGCGTCGATGAAGCTTTCTTT.

The V and J genes are TRBV19 and TRBJ2-3; 10 bases align to TRBD2. Germline lookup yields CDR1 LNHDA and CDR2 SQIVND (reference sequence). The CDR3 has 16 amino acids. The junction had 10 bases not matched to a gene; V was cut back by 5 bases and J by 5 bases. The CDR3 DNA is TGTGCCAGTAGTCCTCAGCGGGAGGGAGGGGGAGATACGCAGTATTTT. It encodes CASSPQREGGGDTQYF.

The chain joins TRBV5-1 to TRBJ2-1, with D possibly being TRBD2 (6 bases). The germline gives CDR1 SGHRS, CDR2 YFSETQ. The V end lost 4 bases, the J end lost 1 base, and 15 bases lay between the germline ends. This CDR3 is 16 amino acids long. CDR3 in amino acids: CASSPSSGLSYNEQFF. Written as DNA, the CDR3 is TGCGCCAGCAGCCCAAGTAGCGGTCTTTCCTACAATGAGCAGTTCTTC.

The chain carries TRBV28 and TRBJ2-7; perhaps TRBD2 as D (7 bases). V lost 5 bases, J lost 0 bases, and 14 bases lay in between. The CDR3 totals 15 residues. Germline CDR1 is MDHEN and CDR2 is SYDVKM. CDR3 loop: CASSGGGGVSYEQYF. CDR3 DNA: TGTGCCAGCAGTGGGGGCGGGGGAGTCTCCTACGAGCAGTACTTC.

The gene calls are TRBV12-5 and TRBJ1-4, with D unresolved. The V gene's germline CDR1 is LGHNT and CDR2 FRNRAP. This CDR3 has 13 residues. The V end was cut by 6 bases, the J end by 8 bases, with 13 bases between. CDR3 DNA: TGTGCTAGTGGCCCCCAGCGACGGGAAAAACTGTTTTTT. Translating gives CASGPQRREKLFF. The full variable domain, rest sourced from reference TRBV12-5 and TRBJ1-4, is DARVTQTPRHKVTEMGQEVTMRCQPILGHNTVFWYRQTMMQGLELLAYFRNRAPLDDSGMPKDRFSAEMPDATLATLKIQPSEPRDSAVYFCASGPQRREKLFFGSGTQLSVL.

The chain recombines TRBV4-1 with TRBJ1-4, with D unclear. CDR1 is MGHRA and CDR2 is YSYEKL in the germline V gene. Trimming removed 0 bases from V and 6 bases from J, with 11 bases in between. This CDR3 has 15 residues. The CDR3 protein is CASSQEGWRDEKLFF. CDR3 bases: TGCGCCAGCAGCCAAGAGGGTTGGAGGGATGAAAAACTGTTTTTT.

The V call is TRBV4-1, the J call TRBJ2-1; D possibly corresponds to TRBD2 (5 bases). The germline gives CDR1 MGHRA, CDR2 YSYEKL. V shed 5 bases and J shed 1 base, with 9 bases lying between them. The CDR3 consists of 14 residues. In DNA form, the CDR3 reads TGCGCCAGCAGCGGCACGGGGTCCTACAATGAGCAGTTCTTC. Translation gives CASSGTGSYNEQFF.

This chain links TRBV7-9 with TRBJ1-1, with 8 nucleotides matching TRBD1. Looked up from germline, CDR1 is SEHNR and CDR2 is FQNEAQ (reference sequence). The junction had 6 bases not matched to a gene; V was cut back by 2 bases and J by 4 bases. The CDR3 consists of 15 residues. CDR3 DNA sequence: TGTGCCAGCAGCTTAATTCAGGGGGCCGGCACTGAAGCTTTCTTT. This encodes CASSLIQGAGTEAFF.